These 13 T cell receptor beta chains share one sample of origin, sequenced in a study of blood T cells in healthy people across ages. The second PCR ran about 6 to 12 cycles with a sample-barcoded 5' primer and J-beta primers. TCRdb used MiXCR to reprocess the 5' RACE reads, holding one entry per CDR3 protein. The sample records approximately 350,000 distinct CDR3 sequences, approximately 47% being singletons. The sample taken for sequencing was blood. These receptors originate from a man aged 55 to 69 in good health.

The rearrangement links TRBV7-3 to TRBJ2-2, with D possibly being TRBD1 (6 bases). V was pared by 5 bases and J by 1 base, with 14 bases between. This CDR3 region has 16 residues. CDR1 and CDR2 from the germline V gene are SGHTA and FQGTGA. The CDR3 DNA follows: TGTGCCAGCAGCAGAGGACAGAACATGAACACCGGGGAGCTGTTTTTT. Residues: CASSRGQNMNTGELFF.

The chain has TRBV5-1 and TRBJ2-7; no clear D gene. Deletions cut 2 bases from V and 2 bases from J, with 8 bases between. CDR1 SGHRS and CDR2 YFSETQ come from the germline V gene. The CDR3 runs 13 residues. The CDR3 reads CASSFYLAYEQYF. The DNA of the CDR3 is TGCGCCAGCAGCTTTTATTTAGCCTACGAGCAGTACTTC.

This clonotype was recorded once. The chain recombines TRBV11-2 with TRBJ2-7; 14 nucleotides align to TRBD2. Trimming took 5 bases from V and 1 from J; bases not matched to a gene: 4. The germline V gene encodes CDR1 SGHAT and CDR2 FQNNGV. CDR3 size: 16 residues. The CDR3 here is CASSGGLAGGSYEQYF. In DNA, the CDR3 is TGTGCCAGCAGCGGTGGACTAGCGGGGGGTTCCTACGAGCAGTACTTC.

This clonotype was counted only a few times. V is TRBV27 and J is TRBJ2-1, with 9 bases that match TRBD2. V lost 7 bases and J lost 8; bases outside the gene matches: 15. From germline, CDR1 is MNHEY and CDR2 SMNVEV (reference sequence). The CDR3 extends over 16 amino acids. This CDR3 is CASTLVSGSVIDEQFF. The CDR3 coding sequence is TGTGCCAGCACCCTCGTTAGCGGGAGTGTTATAGATGAGCAGTTCTTC.

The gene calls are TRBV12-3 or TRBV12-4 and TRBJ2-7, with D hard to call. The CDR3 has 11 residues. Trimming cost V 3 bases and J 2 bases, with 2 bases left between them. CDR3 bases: TGTGCCAGCAGTTTTGCCTACGAGCAGTACTTC. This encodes CASSFAYEQYF.

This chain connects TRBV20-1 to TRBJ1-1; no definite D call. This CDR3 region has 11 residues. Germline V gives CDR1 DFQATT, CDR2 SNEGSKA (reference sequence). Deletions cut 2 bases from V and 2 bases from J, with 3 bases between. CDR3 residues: CSARPNTEAFF. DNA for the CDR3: TGCAGTGCTAGACCCAACACTGAAGCTTTCTTT.

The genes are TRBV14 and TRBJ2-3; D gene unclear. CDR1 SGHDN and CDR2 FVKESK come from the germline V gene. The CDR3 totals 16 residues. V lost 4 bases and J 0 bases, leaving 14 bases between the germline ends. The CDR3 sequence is CASSPGRYPSTDTQYF. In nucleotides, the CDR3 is TGTGCCAGCAGCCCTGGACGATACCCCAGCACAGATACGCAGTATTTT.

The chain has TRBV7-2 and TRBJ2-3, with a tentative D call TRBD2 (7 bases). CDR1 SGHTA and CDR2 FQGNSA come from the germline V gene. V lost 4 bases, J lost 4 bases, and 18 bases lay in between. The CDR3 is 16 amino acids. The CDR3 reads CASSSQPGGGPDTQYF. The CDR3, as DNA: TGTGCCAGCAGCTCACAACCGGGGGGCGGTCCAGATACGCAGTATTTT.

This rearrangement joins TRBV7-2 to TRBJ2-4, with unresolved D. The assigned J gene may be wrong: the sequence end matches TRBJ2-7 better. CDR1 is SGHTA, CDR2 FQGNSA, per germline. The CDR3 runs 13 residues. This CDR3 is CASSLRAPNEQYF. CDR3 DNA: TGTGCCAGCAGCTTAAGGGCCCCGAACGAGCAGTACTTC.

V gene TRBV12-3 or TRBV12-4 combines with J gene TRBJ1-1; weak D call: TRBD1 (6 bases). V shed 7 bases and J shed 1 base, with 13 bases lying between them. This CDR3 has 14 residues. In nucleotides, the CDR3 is TGTGCCAGCAACCATGGGACACAGAACACTGAAGCTTTCTTT. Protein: CASNHGTQNTEAFF.

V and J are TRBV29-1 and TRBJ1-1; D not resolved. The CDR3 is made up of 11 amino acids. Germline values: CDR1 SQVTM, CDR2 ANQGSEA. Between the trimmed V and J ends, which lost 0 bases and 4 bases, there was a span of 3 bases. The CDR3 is CSVEEFTEAFF. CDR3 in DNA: TGCAGCGTTGAAGAATTCACTGAAGCTTTCTTT.

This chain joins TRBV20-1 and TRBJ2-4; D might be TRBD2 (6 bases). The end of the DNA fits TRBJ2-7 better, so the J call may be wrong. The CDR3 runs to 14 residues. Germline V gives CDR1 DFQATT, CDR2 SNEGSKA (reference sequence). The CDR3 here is CSARDRSGWDEQYF. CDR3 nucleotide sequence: TGCAGTGCTAGAGATCGGAGCGGGTGGGACGAGCAGTACTTC.

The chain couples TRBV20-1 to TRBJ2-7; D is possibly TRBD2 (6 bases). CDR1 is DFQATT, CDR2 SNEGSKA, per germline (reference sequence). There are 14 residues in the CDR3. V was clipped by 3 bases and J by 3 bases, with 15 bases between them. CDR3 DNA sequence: TGCAGTGCTAGGGGACTTGACCGGGGCTACGAGCAGTACTTC. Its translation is CSARGLDRGYEQYF.